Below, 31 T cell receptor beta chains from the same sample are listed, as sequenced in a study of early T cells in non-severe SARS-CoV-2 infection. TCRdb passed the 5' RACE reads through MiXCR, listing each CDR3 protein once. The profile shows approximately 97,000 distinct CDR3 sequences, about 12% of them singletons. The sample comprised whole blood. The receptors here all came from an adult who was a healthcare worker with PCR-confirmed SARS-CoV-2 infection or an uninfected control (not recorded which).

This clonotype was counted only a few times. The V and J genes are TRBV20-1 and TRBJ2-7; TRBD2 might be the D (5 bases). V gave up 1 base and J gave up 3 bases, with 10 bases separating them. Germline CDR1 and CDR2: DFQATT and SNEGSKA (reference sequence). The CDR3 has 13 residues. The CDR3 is CSARVRLNYEQYF. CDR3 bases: TGCAGTGCTAGAGTTCGACTAAACTACGAGCAGTACTTC.

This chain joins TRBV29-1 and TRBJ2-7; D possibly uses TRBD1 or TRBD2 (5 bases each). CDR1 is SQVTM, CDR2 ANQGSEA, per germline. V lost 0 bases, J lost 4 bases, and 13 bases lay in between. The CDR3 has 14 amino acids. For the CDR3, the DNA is TGCAGCGTTGAAGAGGGACGGGCCCCTTACGAGCAGTACTTC. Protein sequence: CSVEEGRAPYEQYF.

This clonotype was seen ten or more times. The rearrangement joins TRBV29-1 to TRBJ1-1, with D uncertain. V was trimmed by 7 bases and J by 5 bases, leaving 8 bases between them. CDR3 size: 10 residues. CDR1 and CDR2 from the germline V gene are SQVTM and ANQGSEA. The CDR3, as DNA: TGCAGCGCCTACAGTACTGAAGCTTTCTTT. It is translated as CSAYSTEAFF.

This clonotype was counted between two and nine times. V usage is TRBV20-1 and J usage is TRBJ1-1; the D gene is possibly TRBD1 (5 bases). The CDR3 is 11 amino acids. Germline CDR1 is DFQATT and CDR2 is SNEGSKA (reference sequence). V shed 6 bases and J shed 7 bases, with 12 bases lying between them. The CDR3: CSAQAGGEAFF. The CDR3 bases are TGCAGTGCGCAGGCCGGGGGTGAAGCTTTCTTT.

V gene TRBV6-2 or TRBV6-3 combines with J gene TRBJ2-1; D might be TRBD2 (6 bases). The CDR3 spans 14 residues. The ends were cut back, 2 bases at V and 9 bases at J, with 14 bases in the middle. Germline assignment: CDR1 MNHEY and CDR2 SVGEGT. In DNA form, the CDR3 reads TGTGCCAGCAGTTACGGGGCGGGAAGTAGTGAGCAGTTCTTC. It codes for CASSYGAGSSEQFF.

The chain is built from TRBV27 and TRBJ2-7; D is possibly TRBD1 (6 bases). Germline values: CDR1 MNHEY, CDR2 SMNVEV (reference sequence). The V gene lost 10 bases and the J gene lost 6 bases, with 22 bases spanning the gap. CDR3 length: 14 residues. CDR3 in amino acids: CAKGVYKPPCEQYF. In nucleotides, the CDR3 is TGTGCCAAGGGGGTATATAAACCCCCCTGCGAGCAGTACTTC.

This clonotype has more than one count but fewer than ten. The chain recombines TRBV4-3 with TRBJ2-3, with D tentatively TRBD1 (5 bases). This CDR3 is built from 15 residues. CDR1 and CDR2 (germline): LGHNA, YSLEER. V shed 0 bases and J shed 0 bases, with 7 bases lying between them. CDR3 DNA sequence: TGCGCCAGCAGCCAAGATAGGGGCAGCACAGATACGCAGTATTTT. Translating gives CASSQDRGSTDTQYF.

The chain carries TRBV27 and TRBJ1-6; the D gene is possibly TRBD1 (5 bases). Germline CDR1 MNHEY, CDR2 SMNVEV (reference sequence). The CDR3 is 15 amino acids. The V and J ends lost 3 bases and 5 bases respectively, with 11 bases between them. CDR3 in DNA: TGTGCCAGCAGTTTCCGGGACGGTCATAATTCACCCCTCCACTTT. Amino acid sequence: CASSFRDGHNSPLHF.

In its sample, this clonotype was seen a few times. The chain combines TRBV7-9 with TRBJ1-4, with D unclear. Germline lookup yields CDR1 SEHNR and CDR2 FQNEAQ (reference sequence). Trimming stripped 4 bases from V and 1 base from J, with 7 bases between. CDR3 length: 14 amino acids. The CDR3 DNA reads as TGTGCCAGCAGCTACCGGGGAACTAATGAAAAACTGTTTTTT. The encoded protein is CASSYRGTNEKLFF.

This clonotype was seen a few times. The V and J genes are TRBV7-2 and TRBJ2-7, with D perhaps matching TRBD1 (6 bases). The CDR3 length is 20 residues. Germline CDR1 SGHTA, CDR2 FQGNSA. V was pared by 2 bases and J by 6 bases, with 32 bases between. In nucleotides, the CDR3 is TGTGCCAGCAGCTTAACCGGAAGCACAACAGGGCCGACTGTTTCTGGCGAGCAGTACTTC. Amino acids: CASSLTGSTTGPTVSGEQYF.

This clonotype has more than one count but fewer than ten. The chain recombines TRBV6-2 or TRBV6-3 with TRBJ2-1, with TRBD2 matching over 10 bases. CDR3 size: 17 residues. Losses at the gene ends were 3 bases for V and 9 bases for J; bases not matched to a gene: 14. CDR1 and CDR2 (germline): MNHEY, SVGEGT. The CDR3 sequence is CASSYRGIASGSAEQFF. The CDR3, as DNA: TGTGCCAGCAGTTATAGGGGTATCGCTAGCGGGAGTGCTGAGCAGTTCTTC.

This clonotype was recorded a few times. For the CDR3, the DNA is TGTGCCAGCAGCATCGGACAGCTTCAAGAGACCCAGTACTTC. Its protein is CASSIGQLQETQYF. The genes are TRBV5-5 and TRBJ2-5; D perhaps matches TRBD1 (6 bases). Germline values: CDR1 SGHKS, CDR2 YYEKEE (reference sequence). Trimming removed 4 bases from V and 2 bases from J, with 12 bases in between. The CDR3 length is 14 residues.

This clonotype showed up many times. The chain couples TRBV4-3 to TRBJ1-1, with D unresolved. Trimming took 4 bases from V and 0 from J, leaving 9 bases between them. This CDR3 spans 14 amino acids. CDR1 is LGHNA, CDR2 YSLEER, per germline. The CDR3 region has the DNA TGCGCCAGCAGCCCTCGACACATGAACACTGAAGCTTTCTTT. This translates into CASSPRHMNTEAFF.

The CDR3: CASSPQGQLNDGYTF. CDR3 sequence (DNA): TGTGCCAGCTCACCACAAGGACAGTTAAATGATGGCTACACCTTC. This rearrangement joins TRBV18 to TRBJ1-2, with D tentatively TRBD1 (6 bases). The germline V and J ends were trimmed by 1 base and 6 bases, with 15 bases remaining between them. The CDR3 runs 15 residues. Germline CDR1 and CDR2: KGHSH and LQKENI.

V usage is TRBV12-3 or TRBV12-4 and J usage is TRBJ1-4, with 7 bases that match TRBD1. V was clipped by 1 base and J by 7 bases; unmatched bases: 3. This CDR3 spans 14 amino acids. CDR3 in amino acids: CASSLEGAREKLFF. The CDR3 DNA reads TGTGCCAGCAGTTTAGAGGGGGCTCGTGAAAAACTGTTTTTT.

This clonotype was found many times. In DNA form, the CDR3 reads TGCAGTGCAAGGGACAGGGCGGAGAATTCACCCCTCCACTTT. Translated: CSARDRAENSPLHF. The V and J genes are TRBV20-1 and TRBJ1-6; TRBD1 matches at 9 bases. The CDR3 totals 14 residues. Germline CDR1 DFQATT, CDR2 SNEGSKA (reference sequence). Trimming at V came to 6 bases and at J to 7 bases, leaving 7 bases not matched to a gene.

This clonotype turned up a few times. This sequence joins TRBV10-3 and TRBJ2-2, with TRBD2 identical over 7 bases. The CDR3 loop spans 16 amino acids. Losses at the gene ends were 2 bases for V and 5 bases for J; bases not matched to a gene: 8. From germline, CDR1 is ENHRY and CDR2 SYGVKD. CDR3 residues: CAISEASGKGTGELFF. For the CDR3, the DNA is TGTGCCATCAGTGAGGCCAGCGGGAAGGGGACCGGGGAGCTGTTTTTT.

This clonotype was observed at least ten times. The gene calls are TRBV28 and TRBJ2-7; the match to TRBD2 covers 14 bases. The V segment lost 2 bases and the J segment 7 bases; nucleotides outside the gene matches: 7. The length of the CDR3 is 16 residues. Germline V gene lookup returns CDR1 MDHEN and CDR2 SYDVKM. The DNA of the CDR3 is TGTGCCAGCAGTTTACAGGGGACTAGCGGGAGTTGGGAGCAGTACTTC. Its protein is CASSLQGTSGSWEQYF.

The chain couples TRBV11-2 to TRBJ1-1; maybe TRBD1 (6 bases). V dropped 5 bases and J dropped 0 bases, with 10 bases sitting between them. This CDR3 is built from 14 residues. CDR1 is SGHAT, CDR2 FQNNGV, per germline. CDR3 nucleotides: TGTGCCAGCAGCAAGGACAGTTTGAACACTGAAGCTTTCTTT. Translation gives CASSKDSLNTEAFF.

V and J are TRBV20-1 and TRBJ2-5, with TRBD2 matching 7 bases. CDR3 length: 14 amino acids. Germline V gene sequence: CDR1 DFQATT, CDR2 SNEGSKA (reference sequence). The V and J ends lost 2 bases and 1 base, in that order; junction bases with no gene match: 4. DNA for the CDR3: TGCAGTGCTAGATGGCCTAGCGGCCAAGAGACCCAGTACTTC. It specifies CSARWPSGQETQYF.

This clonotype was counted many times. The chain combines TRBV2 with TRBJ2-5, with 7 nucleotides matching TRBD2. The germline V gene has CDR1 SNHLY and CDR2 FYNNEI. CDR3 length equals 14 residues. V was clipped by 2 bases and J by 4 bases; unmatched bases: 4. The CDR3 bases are TGTGCCAGCAGTGAAACTAGCGTAGGAGAGACCCAGTACTTC. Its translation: CASSETSVGETQYF.

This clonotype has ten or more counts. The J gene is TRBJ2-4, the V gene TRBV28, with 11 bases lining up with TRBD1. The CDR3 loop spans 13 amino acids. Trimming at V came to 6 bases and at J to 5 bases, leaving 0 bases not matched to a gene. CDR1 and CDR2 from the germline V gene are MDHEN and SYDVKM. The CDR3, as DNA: TGTGCCAGCAGGGGACAGGGGGAAAACATTCAGTACTTC. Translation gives CASRGQGENIQYF.

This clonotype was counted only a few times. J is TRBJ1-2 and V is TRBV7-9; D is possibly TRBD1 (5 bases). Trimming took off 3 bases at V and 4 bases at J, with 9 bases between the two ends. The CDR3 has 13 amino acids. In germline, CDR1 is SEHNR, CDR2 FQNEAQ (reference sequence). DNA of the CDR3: TGTGCCAGCAGCTTTAAGGGGCCCTATGGCTACACCTTC. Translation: CASSFKGPYGYTF.

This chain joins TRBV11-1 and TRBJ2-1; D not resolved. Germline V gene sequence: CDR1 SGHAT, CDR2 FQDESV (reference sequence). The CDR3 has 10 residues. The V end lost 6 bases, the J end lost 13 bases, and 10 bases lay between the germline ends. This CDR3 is CASSGYQQFF. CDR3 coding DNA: TGTGCCAGCAGTGGATACCAACAGTTCTTC.

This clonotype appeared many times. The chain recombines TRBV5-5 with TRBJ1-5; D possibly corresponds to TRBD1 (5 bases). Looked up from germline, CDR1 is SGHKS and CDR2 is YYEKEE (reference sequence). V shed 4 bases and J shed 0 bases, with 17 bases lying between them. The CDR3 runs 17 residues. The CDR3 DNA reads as TGTGCCAGCAGCCGGGGCCTTATGAGCCTTAGCAATCAGCCCCAGCATTTT. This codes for CASSRGLMSLSNQPQHF.

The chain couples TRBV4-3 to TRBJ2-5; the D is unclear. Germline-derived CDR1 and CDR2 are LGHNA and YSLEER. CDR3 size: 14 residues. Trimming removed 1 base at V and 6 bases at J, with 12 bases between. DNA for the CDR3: TGCGCCAGCAGCCAAGGGCACGGTTATCAGACCCAGTACTTC. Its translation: CASSQGHGYQTQYF.

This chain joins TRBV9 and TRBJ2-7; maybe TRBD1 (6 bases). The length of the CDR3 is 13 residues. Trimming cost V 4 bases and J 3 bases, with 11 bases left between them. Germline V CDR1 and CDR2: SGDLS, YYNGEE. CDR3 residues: CASSPPQGYEQYF. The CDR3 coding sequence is TGTGCCAGCAGCCCTCCACAGGGCTACGAGCAGTACTTC.

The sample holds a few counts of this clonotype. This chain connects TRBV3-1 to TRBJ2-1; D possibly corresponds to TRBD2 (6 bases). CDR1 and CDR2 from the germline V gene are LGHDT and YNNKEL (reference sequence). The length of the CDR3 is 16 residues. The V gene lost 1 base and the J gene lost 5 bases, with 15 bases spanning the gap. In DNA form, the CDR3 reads TGTGCCAGCAGCCAAGTGGGCCAGGGAGGAAACAATGAGCAGTTCTTC. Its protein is CASSQVGQGGNNEQFF.

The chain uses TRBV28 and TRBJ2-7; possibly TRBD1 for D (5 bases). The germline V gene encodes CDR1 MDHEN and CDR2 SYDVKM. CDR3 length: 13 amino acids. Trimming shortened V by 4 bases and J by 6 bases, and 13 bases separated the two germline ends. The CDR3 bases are TGTGCCAGCAGTTCCGCTCAGGGATCCGAGCAGTACTTC. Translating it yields CASSSAQGSEQYF.

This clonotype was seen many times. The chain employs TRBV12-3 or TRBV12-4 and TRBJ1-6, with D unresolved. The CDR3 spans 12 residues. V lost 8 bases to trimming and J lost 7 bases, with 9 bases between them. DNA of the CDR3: TGTGCCAGCGCAGGAGAGAATTCACCCCTCCACTTT. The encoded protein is CASAGENSPLHF.

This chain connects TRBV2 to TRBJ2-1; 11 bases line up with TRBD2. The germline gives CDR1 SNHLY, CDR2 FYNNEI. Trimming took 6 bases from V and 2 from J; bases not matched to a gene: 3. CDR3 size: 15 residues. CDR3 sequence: CASSEGLAAYNEQFF. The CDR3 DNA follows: TGTGCCAGCAGCGAGGGACTAGCGGCCTACAATGAGCAGTTCTTC.